This TCR beta chain emerged from a study of cytomegalovirus exposure and HLA in healthy donors. The PCR made use of 60 Vbeta and 13 Jbeta primers. The repertoire was sequenced with immunoSEQ multiplex PCR; TCRdb's copy has only in-frame clones and lacks some. The data hold 150,000 to 180,000 clones, with around 74% observed a single time. This CDR3 spans 19 amino acids. The germline CDR1 and CDR2 sequences are LGHNA and YSLEER. Germline trimming cut 0 bases from V and 0 bases from J; bases unmatched to any gene: 10. This clone occurred a few times. The source is a man between 18 and 35 years old in good health and CMV-seronegative. The chain recombines TRBV4-3 with TRBJ2-3, with TRBD2 identical over 9 bases. Sequenced: PBMCs. CDR3 loop: CASSQELGATSGSTDTQYF. In nucleotides, the CDR3 is TGCGCCAGCAGCCAAGAGTTGGGAGCGACTAGCGGCAGCACAGATACGCAGTATTTT.